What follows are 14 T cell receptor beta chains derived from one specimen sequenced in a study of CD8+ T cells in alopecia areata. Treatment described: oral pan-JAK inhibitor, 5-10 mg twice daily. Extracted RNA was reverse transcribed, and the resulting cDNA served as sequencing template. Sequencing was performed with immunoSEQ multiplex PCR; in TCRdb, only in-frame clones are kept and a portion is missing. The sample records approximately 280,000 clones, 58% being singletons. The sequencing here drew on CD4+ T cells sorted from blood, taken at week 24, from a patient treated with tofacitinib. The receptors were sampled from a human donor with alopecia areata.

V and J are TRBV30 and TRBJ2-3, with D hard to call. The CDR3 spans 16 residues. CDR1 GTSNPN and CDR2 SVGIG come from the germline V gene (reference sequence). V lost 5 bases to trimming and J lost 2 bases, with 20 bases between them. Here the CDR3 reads CAWDHTGMAATDTQYF. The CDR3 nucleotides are TGTGCCTGGGATCATACTGGAATGGCGGCCACAGATACGCAGTATTTT.

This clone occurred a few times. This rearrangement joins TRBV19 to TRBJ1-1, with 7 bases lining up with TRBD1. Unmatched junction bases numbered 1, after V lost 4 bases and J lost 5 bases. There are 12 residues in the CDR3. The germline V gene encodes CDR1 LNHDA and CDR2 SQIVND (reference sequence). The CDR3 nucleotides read TGTGCCAGTAGTAACAGGGGTACTGAAGCTTTCTTT. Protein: CASSNRGTEAFF. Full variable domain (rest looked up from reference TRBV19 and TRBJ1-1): DGGITQSPKYLFRKEGQNVTLSCEQNLNHDAMYWYRQDPGQGLRLIYYSQIVNDFQKGDIAEGYSVSREKKESFPLTVTSAQKNPTAFYLCASSNRGTEAFFGQGTRLTVV.

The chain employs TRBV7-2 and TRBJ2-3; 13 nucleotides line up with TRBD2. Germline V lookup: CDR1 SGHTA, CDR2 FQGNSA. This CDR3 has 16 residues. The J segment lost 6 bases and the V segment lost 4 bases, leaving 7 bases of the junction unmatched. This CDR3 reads CASSSMTSGGLDTQYF. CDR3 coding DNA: TGTGCCAGCAGCTCGATGACTAGCGGGGGGCTGGATACGCAGTATTTT.

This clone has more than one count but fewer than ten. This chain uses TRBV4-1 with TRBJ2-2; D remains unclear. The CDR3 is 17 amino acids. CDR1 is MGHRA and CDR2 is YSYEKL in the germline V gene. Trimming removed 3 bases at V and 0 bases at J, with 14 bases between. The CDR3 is CASSHVDLAANTGELFF. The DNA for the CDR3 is TGCGCCAGCAGCCACGTCGACTTGGCTGCGAACACCGGGGAGCTGTTTTTT.

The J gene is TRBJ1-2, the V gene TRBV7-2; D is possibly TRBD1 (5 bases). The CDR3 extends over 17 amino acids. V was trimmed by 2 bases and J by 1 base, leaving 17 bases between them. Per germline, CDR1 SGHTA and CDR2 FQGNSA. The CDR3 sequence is CASSLRGEGGGNYGYTF. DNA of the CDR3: TGTGCCAGCAGCTTACGAGGTGAAGGTGGGGGTAACTATGGCTACACCTTC.

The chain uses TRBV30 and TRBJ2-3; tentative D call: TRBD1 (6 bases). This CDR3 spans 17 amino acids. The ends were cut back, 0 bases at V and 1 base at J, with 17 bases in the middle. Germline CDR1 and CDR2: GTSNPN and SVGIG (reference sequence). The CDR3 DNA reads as TGTGCCTGGAGTGTTTTGAAGGGGGAAAGGCGCACAGATACGCAGTATTTT. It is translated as CAWSVLKGERRTDTQYF.

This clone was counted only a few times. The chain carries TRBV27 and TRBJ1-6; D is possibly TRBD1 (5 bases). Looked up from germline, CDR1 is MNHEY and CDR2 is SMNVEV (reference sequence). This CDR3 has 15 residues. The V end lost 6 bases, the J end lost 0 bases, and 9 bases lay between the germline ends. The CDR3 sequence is CASSPGSSYNSPLHF. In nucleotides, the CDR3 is TGTGCCAGCAGCCCAGGGAGCTCCTATAATTCACCCCTCCACTTT.

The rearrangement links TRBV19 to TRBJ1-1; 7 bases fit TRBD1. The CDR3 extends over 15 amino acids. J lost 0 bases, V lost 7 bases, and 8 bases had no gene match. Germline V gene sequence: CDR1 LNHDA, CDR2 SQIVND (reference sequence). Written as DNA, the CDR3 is TGTGCCAGTACCATCGGACAGGCGATGAACACTGAAGCTTTCTTT. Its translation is CASTIGQAMNTEAFF.

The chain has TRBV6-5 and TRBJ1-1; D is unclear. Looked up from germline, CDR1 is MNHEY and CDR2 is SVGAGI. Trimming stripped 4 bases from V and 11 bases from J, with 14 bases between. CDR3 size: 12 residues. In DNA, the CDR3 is TGTGCCAGCAGTTTTACAGCAGGTCCGGCTTTCTTT. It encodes CASSFTAGPAFF.

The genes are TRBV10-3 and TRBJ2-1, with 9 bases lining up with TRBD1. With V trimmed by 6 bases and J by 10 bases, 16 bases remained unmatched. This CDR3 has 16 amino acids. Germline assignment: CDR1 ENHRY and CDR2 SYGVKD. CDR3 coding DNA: TGTGCCATCAGCCATGACCGGGACAGGGCCTCCCGGGAGCAGTTCTTC. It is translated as CAISHDRDRASREQFF.

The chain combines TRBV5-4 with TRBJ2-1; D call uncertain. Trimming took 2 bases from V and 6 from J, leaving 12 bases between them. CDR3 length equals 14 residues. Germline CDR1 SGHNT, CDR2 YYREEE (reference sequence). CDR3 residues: CASSFLSDLNEQFF. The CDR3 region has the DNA TGTGCCAGCAGCTTTCTTTCAGACCTCAATGAGCAGTTCTTC.

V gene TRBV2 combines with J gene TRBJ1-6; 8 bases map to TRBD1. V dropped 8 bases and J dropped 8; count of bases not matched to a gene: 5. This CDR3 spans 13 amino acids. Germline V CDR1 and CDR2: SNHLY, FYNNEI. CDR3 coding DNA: TGTGCCAGCGCTGGACAGGGTTATTCACCCCTCCACTTT. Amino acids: CASAGQGYSPLHF.

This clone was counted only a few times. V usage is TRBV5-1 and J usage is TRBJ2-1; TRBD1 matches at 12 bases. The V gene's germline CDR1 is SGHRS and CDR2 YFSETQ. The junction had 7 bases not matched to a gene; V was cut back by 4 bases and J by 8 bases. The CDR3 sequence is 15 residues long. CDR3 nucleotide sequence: TGCGCCAGCAGCCCCCGGGACAGGGGGCTCGATGAGCAGTTCTTC. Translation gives CASSPRDRGLDEQFF.

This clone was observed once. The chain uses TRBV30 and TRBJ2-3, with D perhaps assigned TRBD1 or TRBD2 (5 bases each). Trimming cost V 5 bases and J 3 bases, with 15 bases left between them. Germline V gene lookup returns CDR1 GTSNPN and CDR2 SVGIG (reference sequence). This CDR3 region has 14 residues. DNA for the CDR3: TGTGCCTGGTCCTGGGGCAGGGAGACAGATACGCAGTATTTT. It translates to CAWSWGRETDTQYF.